Shown below are 30 T cell receptor beta chains from a single sample sequenced in a study of cytomegalovirus exposure and HLA in healthy donors. Use of 60 Vbeta and 13 Jbeta primers characterized the PCR. Method: immunoSEQ multiplex PCR; TCRdb's copy keeps in-frame clones and lacks some. Of 150,000 or so clones in the sample, less than 90% were seen once. The sequenced sample was PBMCs. The receptors originated from a man aged 45-65 years in good health and CMV-seropositive.

This clone was counted a few times. V gene TRBV28 combines with J gene TRBJ2-7; TRBD1 aligns across 10 bases. Germline V lookup: CDR1 MDHEN, CDR2 SYDVKM. Trimming took 1 base from V and 5 from J; bases not matched to a gene: 8. The length of the CDR3 is 16 residues. CDR3 DNA sequence: TGTGCCAGCAGTTTATCCTTGGGACAGGGGTTCCACGAGCAGTACTTC. Protein sequence: CASSLSLGQGFHEQYF.

This clone was found a few times. The chain employs TRBV29-1 and TRBJ2-7, with TRBD2 identical over 7 bases. J lost 3 bases, V lost 4 bases, and 6 bases had no gene match. The CDR3 consists of 13 residues. Germline V gene data show CDR1 as SQVTM and CDR2 as ANQGSEA. As DNA, the CDR3 is TGCAGCGTTGGCGCGGGAGTAAGCTACGAGCAGTACTTC. It codes for CSVGAGVSYEQYF.

This chain connects TRBV5-1 to TRBJ1-1, with 7 bases that match TRBD1. The CDR3 is 15 residues long. The germline V gene has CDR1 SGHRS and CDR2 YFSETQ. The V gene end was trimmed by 0 bases and the J gene end by 1 base; junction bases not matched to a gene: 3. The CDR3 loop reads CASSLAGTANTEAFF. The DNA for the CDR3 is TGCGCCAGCAGCTTGGCCGGGACAGCGAACACTGAAGCTTTCTTT. Using reference TRBV5-1 and TRBJ1-1 for the parts outside the CDR3, the full variable domain is KAGVTQTPRYLIKTRGQQVTLSCSPISGHRSVSWYQQTPGQGLQFLFEYFSETQRNKGNFPGRFSGRQFSNSRSEMNVSTLELGDSALYLCASSLAGTANTEAFFGQGTRLTVV.

V gene TRBV10-1 combines with J gene TRBJ1-2; 7 nucleotides line up with TRBD1. Germline V gives CDR1 WNHNN, CDR2 SYGVQD (reference sequence). The CDR3 runs 13 residues. Losses at the gene ends were 5 bases for V and 1 base for J; bases not matched to a gene: 1. The CDR3 region is CASSRDSNYGYTF. In DNA form, the CDR3 reads TGCGCCAGCAGTAGGGACAGTAACTATGGCTACACCTTC.

The genes are TRBV11-3 and TRBJ2-1; D gene ambiguous. The CDR3 is made up of 12 amino acids. Germline V gene lookup returns CDR1 SGHNT and CDR2 YENEEA. Between the trimmed V and J ends, which lost 0 bases and 10 bases, there was a span of 7 bases. CDR3 in amino acids: CASSLDPREQFF. Here the CDR3 DNA reads TGTGCCAGCAGCTTAGATCCGAGGGAGCAGTTCTTC.

This rearrangement joins TRBV4-2 to TRBJ2-5; TRBD2 aligns across 11 bases. V gave up 0 bases and J gave up 1 base; unmatched junction bases: 4. The CDR3 is 17 residues long. CDR1 and CDR2 (germline): LGHNA, YNFKEQ. The CDR3 protein is CASSQDIAGGPQETQYF. The CDR3 bases are TGTGCCAGCAGCCAAGATATAGCGGGGGGGCCCCAAGAGACCCAGTACTTC.

This chain links TRBV11-1 with TRBJ2-7; tentatively, D is TRBD1 (5 bases). The CDR3 runs to 14 residues. Trimming left V 0 bases short and J 0 bases short, with 6 bases between. CDR1 is SGHAT, CDR2 FQDESV, per germline (reference sequence). Here the CDR3 reads CASSLARASYEQYF. For the CDR3, the DNA is TGTGCCAGCAGCTTAGCCAGGGCCTCCTACGAGCAGTACTTC.

This clone was seen a handful of times. The rearrangement uses TRBV5-8 and TRBJ2-2, with 12 bases matching TRBD1. Germline V gene data show CDR1 as SGHTS and CDR2 as YDEGEE. The CDR3 has 16 residues. The trim removed 2 bases at V and 6 bases at J, leaving 5 bases unmatched. The CDR3 protein is CASSLPGQGAPGELFF. The CDR3, as DNA: TGTGCCAGCAGCTTACCGGGACAGGGGGCCCCCGGGGAGCTGTTTTTT.

This chain links TRBV4-2 with TRBJ1-1; 10 bases match TRBD1. Per the germline V gene, CDR1 is LGHNA and CDR2 is YNFKEQ. This CDR3 is 18 amino acids long. V lost 4 bases, J lost 4 bases, and 15 bases stayed unmatched. CDR3 sequence: CASSPPMSGTGVGTEAFF. The CDR3, as DNA: TGTGCCAGCAGCCCCCCCATGTCCGGGACAGGGGTAGGCACTGAAGCTTTCTTT.

This clone was found a few times. The rearrangement links TRBV28 to TRBJ1-4, with D tentatively TRBD1 (5 bases). This CDR3 region has 12 residues. The ends were cut back, 8 bases at V and 4 bases at J, with 8 bases in the middle. Germline-derived CDR1 and CDR2 are MDHEN and SYDVKM. The CDR3 reads CASVGGNEKLFF. The CDR3 bases are TGTGCCAGCGTGGGGGGTAATGAAAAACTGTTTTTT.

This CDR3 reads CASSLWSSGGASKGNTQYF. Here the CDR3 DNA reads TGTGCCAGCAGCTTATGGTCTAGCGGGGGGGCCAGTAAGGGGAATACGCAGTATTTT. The V call is TRBV13, the J call TRBJ2-3; 12 bases align to TRBD2. V trimming: 2 bases; J trimming: 7 bases; junction bases outside the gene matches: 16. Germline CDR1 and CDR2: PRHDT and FYEKMQ (reference sequence). The CDR3 extends over 19 amino acids. The complete variable domain, with remaining parts taken from reference TRBV13 and TRBJ2-3, reads AAGVIQSPRHLIKEKRETATLKCYPIPRHDTVYWYQQGPGQDPQFLISFYEKMQSDKGSIPDRFSAQQFSDYHSELNMSSLELGDSALYFCASSLWSSGGASKGNTQYFGPGTRLTVL.

The chain has TRBV5-4 and TRBJ2-3; 7 positions match TRBD2. The CDR3 totals 15 residues. Trimming took 3 bases from V and 1 from J; bases not matched to a gene: 5. Germline CDR1 reads SGHNT; CDR2 reads YYREEE (reference sequence). CDR3 DNA: TGTGCCAGCAGCTCAAGACTAGCCCGCACAGATACGCAGTATTTT. Amino acid sequence: CASSSRLARTDTQYF.

V usage is TRBV5-1 and J usage is TRBJ2-2; TRBD1 matches 7 bases. Germline V gene data show CDR1 as SGHRS and CDR2 as YFSETQ. The trim removed 4 bases at V and 4 bases at J, leaving 7 bases unmatched. There are 15 residues in the CDR3. CDR3 protein: CASSERQGPTGELFF. The CDR3 DNA follows: TGCGCCAGCAGCGAAAGACAGGGCCCCACCGGGGAGCTGTTTTTT.

This chain uses TRBV27 with TRBJ2-3; TRBD2 matches at 8 bases. J was trimmed by 2 bases and V by 2 bases; bases with no gene match: 3. CDR1 and CDR2 from the germline V gene are MNHEY and SMNVEV (reference sequence). This CDR3 has 15 residues. The CDR3 sequence is CASSLGLAPTDTQYF. CDR3 nucleotide sequence: TGTGCCAGCAGTTTAGGACTAGCCCCCACAGATACGCAGTATTTT.

This clone was recorded only once. The chain links TRBV29-1 to TRBJ1-1; 9 positions agree with TRBD1. The length of the CDR3 is 13 residues. J gave up 1 base and V 6 bases, and 3 bases lay outside the gene matches. In germline, CDR1 is SQVTM, CDR2 ANQGSEA. Written as DNA, the CDR3 is TGCAGCGTACGGACAGGGGCGAACACTGAAGCTTTCTTT. It yields the protein CSVRTGANTEAFF.

As concerns this clone: This sample also contains other DNA sequences that code for the same CDR3. This chain uses TRBV2 with TRBJ1-6; D is uncertain. This CDR3 has 14 residues. Per the germline V gene, CDR1 is SNHLY and CDR2 is FYNNEI. Deletions cut 4 bases from V and 10 bases from J, with 14 bases between. CDR3 sequence: CASSGGRDYSPLHF. The CDR3 nucleotides read TGTGCCAGCAGTGGAGGTCGGGATTACTCACCCCTCCACTTT.

Regarding this clone: At the DNA level, this CDR3 is encoded by other sequences in the same sample as well. The chain is built from TRBV4-1 and TRBJ1-1, with 7 nucleotides matching TRBD1. Germline trimming cut 5 bases from V and 1 base from J; bases unmatched to any gene: 7. The CDR3 loop spans 15 amino acids. CDR1 and CDR2 (germline): MGHRA, YSYEKL. CDR3 region: CASSSWTGPNTEAFF. In nucleotides, the CDR3 is TGCGCCAGCAGCTCATGGACAGGACCGAACACTGAAGCTTTCTTT.

The chain combines TRBV30 with TRBJ1-4; TRBD1 is a possible D gene (5 bases). V was cut by 8 bases and J by 7 bases, with 17 bases left in between. The CDR3 contains 13 residues. CDR1 is GTSNPN and CDR2 is SVGIG in the germline V gene (reference sequence). CDR3 protein: CARDEQGGEKLFF. CDR3 DNA sequence: TGTGCCCGGGATGAGCAGGGAGGTGAAAAACTGTTTTTT.

The J gene is TRBJ1-4, the V gene TRBV27; maybe TRBD1 (5 bases). CDR3 length: 13 residues. Germline lookup yields CDR1 MNHEY and CDR2 SMNVEV (reference sequence). V was clipped by 0 bases and J by 10 bases, with 9 bases between them. This CDR3 is CASSLSSRGKLFF. CDR3 in DNA: TGTGCCAGCAGTTTATCGAGTAGGGGAAAACTGTTTTTT.

CDR3 in amino acids: CASSLSVRAGETQYF. Here the CDR3 DNA reads TGTGCCAGCAGCTTATCGGTTCGAGCCGGGGAGACCCAGTACTTC. V gene TRBV7-7 combines with J gene TRBJ2-5; D call uncertain. The CDR3 runs 15 residues. Germline CDR1 SSHAT, CDR2 FNYEAQ (reference sequence). Trimming removed 2 bases at V and 5 bases at J, with 15 bases between.

This rearrangement joins TRBV4-2 to TRBJ2-4; 10 nucleotides line up with TRBD2. With V trimmed by 0 bases and J by 7 bases, 6 bases remained unmatched. Germline CDR1 LGHNA, CDR2 YNFKEQ. The CDR3 runs 16 residues. The CDR3 loop reads CASSQEQAGGVNIQYF. CDR3 DNA sequence: TGTGCCAGCAGCCAAGAGCAAGCGGGAGGGGTGAACATTCAGTACTTC.

The rearrangement joins TRBV10-2 to TRBJ2-3; tentative D call: TRBD1 (5 bases). In germline, CDR1 is WSHSY, CDR2 SAAADI. The V gene lost 3 bases and the J gene lost 2 bases, with 9 bases spanning the gap. This CDR3 is 14 amino acids long. CDR3 coding DNA: TGCGCCAGCAGTGACAGGGCCTTCACAGATACGCAGTATTTT. This codes for CASSDRAFTDTQYF.

The chain links TRBV6-5 to TRBJ2-7; 10 bases agree with TRBD1. This CDR3 contains 15 residues. The germline V gene encodes CDR1 MNHEY and CDR2 SVGAGI. The J segment lost 4 bases and the V segment lost 4 bases, leaving 7 bases of the junction unmatched. CDR3 nucleotides: TGTGCCAGCAGTTCCCGGGACAGGGGACTATACGAGCAGTACTTC. Translating it yields CASSSRDRGLYEQYF.

The J gene is TRBJ1-2, the V gene TRBV7-8, with 9 positions matching TRBD1. The germline CDR1 and CDR2 sequences are SGHVS and FQNEAQ. This CDR3 has 15 residues. The V and J ends lost 5 bases and 5 bases, in that order; junction bases with no gene match: 9. The CDR3 loop reads CASSPTSGTGYGYTF. CDR3 bases: TGTGCCAGCAGCCCAACCTCCGGGACAGGGTATGGCTACACCTTC.

The chain couples TRBV6-1 to TRBJ1-5; D remains unclear. Germline values: CDR1 MNHNS, CDR2 SASEGT. Trimming stripped 2 bases from V and 4 bases from J, with 6 bases between. CDR3 length equals 13 residues. CDR3 protein: CASSETDNQPQHF. As DNA, the CDR3 is TGTGCCAGCAGTGAAACAGATAATCAGCCCCAGCATTTT.

V usage is TRBV13 and J usage is TRBJ1-4; unclear D gene. There are 17 residues in the CDR3. CDR1 and CDR2 from the germline V gene are PRHDT and FYEKMQ (reference sequence). CDR3: CGRSRHTMRRANEKLFF. CDR3 coding DNA: TGTGGCAGAAGCCGGCATACGATGCGGCGAGCTAATGAAAAACTGTTTTTT.

As DNA, the CDR3 is TGTGCCAGCAAAGAACAGGGTGGTGTGTACACCGGGGAGCTGTTTTTT. It is translated as CASKEQGGVYTGELFF. J is TRBJ2-2 and V is TRBV11-2; D perhaps matches TRBD1 (6 bases). V lost 7 bases, J lost 3 bases, and 18 bases lay in between. Germline V CDR1 and CDR2: SGHAT, FQNNGV. This CDR3 has 16 residues.

The sample holds a few counts of this clone. This chain uses TRBV5-1 with TRBJ2-1, with 14 bases aligning to TRBD2. The CDR3 runs to 13 residues. With V trimmed by 5 bases and J by 8 bases, 0 bases remained unmatched. In germline, CDR1 is SGHRS, CDR2 YFSETQ. CDR3 in amino acids: CASRGLAGDEQFF. As DNA, the CDR3 is TGCGCCAGCAGGGGACTAGCGGGAGATGAGCAGTTCTTC.

This chain joins TRBV11-2 and TRBJ1-1; a weak D match, TRBD1 (5 bases). This CDR3 has 13 amino acids. Germline values: CDR1 SGHAT, CDR2 FQNNGV. V shed 3 bases and J shed 4 bases, with 9 bases lying between them. The DNA of the CDR3 is TGTGCCAGCAGCTTGGTCGGGGGCACTGAAGCTTTCTTT. Protein: CASSLVGGTEAFF.

The chain joins TRBV11-2 to TRBJ2-1; 9 positions match TRBD2. V lost 3 bases and J lost 1; bases outside the gene matches: 1. Germline lookup yields CDR1 SGHAT and CDR2 FQNNGV. This CDR3 region has 15 residues. The CDR3 protein is CASSLAGGSYNEQFF. The DNA of the CDR3 is TGTGCCAGCAGCTTGGCGGGAGGGTCCTACAATGAGCAGTTCTTC.